The clone carrying this T cell receptor (beta chain) occurred a few times. Its target is not known. The 5'RACE method, run with constant-segment primers, produced TCR alpha and TCR beta cDNA libraries (carrying sample barcodes and UMIs). From the 5' RACE reads, TCRdb called clonotypes with MiXCR, one entry per CDR3 protein. Of around 320,000 distinct CDR3 sequences listed, over 11% were seen once; the top ten hold roughly a fifth. The V gene's germline CDR1 is SGHRS and CDR2 YFSETQ. The CDR3 spans 15 residues. With V trimmed by 0 bases and J by 8 bases, 7 bases remained unmatched. This entry is derived from a study of T-cell memory formation after mild COVID-19. Whole-study results and caveats: SARS-CoV-2 specificity was not confirmed for second-wave clones peaking on day 37. Researchers report contracting CD4+ clones mostly in CM and EM, with CD8+ clones in EMRA.

The rearrangement links TRBV5-1 to TRBJ2-1; 8 nucleotides match TRBD1. Sequencing was done on a sample of PBMCs or a T cell subset sorted from them (not recorded which). The TCR sequence derives from a man younger than 30 who had mild COVID-19 (a few samples of this study predate the infection). Cell type and time point are not known. The CDR3 DNA reads TGCGCCAGCAGCTTGGGGGCAGGGGGCGCTGATGAGCAGTTCTTC. Translated, it gives CASSLGAGGADEQFF.